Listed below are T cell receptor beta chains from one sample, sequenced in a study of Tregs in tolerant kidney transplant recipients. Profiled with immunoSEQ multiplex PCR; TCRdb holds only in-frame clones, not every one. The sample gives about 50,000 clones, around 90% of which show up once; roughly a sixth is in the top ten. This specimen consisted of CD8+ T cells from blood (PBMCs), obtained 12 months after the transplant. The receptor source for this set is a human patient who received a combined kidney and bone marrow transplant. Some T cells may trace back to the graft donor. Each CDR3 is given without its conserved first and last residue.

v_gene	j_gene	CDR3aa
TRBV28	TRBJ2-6	ASKWEGGLSGANVLT
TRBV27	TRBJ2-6	ASSLSGLLSPSGANVLT
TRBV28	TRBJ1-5	ASSLRQGGQPQH
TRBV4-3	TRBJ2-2	ASSQDVGGNLGGELF
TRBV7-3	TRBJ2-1	ASSLNLGLAYNEQF
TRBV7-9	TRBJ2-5	ASSLNSGLLQETQY
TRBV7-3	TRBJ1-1	ASSPTGGPEAF
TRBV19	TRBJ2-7	ASSIESSGEQY
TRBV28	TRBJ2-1	ASSLYQGASYNEQF
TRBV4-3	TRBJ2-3	ASSHGTSGRVVGTDTQY
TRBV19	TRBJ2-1	ASSNLAGGRDEQF
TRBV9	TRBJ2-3	ASSVEVASQPTDTQY
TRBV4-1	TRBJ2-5	ASSHWGGGQETQY
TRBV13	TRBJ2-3	ASSLTGGTDTQY
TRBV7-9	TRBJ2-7	ASSLATSGSYEQY
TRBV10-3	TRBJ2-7	AIRETSGGTYEQY
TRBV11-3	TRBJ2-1	ASSLDGRPSYNEQF
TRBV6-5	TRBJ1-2	ASMWGSIGYT
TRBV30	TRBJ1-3	AWTGGTGDAPIY
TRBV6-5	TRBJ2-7	ASSTGQNFYEQY
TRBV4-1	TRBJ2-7	ASSQVGDSRLYEQY
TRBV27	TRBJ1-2	ASSAGQGHYGYT
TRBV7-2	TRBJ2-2	ASSPRSHHSRGELF
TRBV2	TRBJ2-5	ASRLESRETQY
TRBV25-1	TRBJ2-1	ASSEIERLAGYYNEQF
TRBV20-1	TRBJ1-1	SALQGAEAF
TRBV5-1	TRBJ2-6	ASSLAGGGANVLT
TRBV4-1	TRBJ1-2	ASSQDRGKGAYGYT
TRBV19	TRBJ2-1	ASTRGSTYNEQF
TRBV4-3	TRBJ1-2	ASRQDRTYNYGYT
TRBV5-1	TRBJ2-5	ASSSGLAGGLLEETQY
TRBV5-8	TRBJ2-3	ASSFDKSTDTQY
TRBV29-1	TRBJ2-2	SVAPQGYTGELF
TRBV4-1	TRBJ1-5	ASSHPEGYNQPQH
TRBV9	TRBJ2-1	ASSVDRLEDEQF
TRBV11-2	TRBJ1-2	ASSLLTSTYGYT
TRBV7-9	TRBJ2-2	ASSPIGVTGELF
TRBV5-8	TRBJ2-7	ASSWGEAYEQY
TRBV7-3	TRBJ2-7	ASSIFPGSGYEQY
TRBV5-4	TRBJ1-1	ASSIGTATEAF
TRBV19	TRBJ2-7	ASNKGGYEQY
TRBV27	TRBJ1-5	ASSLFGRTAGLSNQPQH
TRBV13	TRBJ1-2	ASSYSMTGEYYGYT
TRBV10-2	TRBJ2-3	ASLAGFSTDTQY
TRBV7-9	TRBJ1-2	ASSLGDSSYGYT
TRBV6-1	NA	ASSEQLAGDEQY
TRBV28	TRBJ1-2	ASSRRQGKNYGYT
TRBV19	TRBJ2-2	ASKLVGHQAPGELF
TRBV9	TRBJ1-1	ASSVAGYGEAF